This T cell receptor beta chain was observed in a study of tumor-infiltrating lymphocytes in primary liver carcinoma. Unsorted bulk tissue, about 19-32 mg of it, served as the source for co-extraction of RNA and DNA. Each tumor specimen held more than 80% viable tumor cells. A word on this clonotype: Its antigen is unknown.

Whole-study results and caveats: Tumor tissue displayed a significantly greater top-250-clone fraction than blood (p = 0.039).

The template, about 510 ng total RNA, yielded TCR beta cDNA made with a constant-region primer. Slightly modified ARM-PCR, run as three nested multiplex PCR rounds, produced the TCR beta libraries. MiXCR, applied by TCRdb to the multiplex PCR reads, yields one record per CDR3 protein. The sample includes over 95,000 distinct CDR3 sequences, 69% of them seen just once. Material for sequencing was liver tumor tissue from sampling region 5. This sample's subset: tumor region T5, tumor centre. The clonotype was recovered from a woman between 55 and 75 years old with primary liver carcinoma and hepatitis B virus infection.

The CDR3 loop reads CASSLEQHTYEQYF. DNA for the CDR3: TGTGCCAGCAGCTTGGAACAACACACCTACGAGCAGTACTTC. The chain has TRBV5-5 and TRBJ2-7; the D is unclear. CDR1 is SGHKS and CDR2 is YYEKEE in the germline V gene (reference sequence). V was cut by 0 bases and J by 2 bases, with 9 bases left in between. CDR3 length: 14 amino acids.